The sequence of this TCR beta chain was determined in a study of T cells in Graves' hyperthyroidism and ophthalmopathy. The CDR3 has 19 amino acids. CDR1 and CDR2 (germline): LNHNV, YYDKDF (reference sequence). V lost 3 bases to trimming and J lost 7 bases; unmatched junction nucleotides: 18. Graves' hyperthyroidism without ophthalmopathy progression within 18 months was termed stable. Participants, patients aged 18 to 65, had newly diagnosed hyperthyroidism with a duration under 2 months. Study-level points and caveats: Model predictions of ophthalmopathy came a median approximately 6 months before onset.

RNA transcripts were the template for amplifying TCR beta CDR3 regions. A first-round RT-PCR of the TCR CDR3 used the HTBI primer set. TCRdb analysed the multiplex PCR reads with MiXCR anew, one entry per CDR3 protein. The table has nearly 750,000 distinct CDR3 sequences, approximately 36% seen once. In this sample, this clonotype turned up many times. Its antigen is undetermined. This TCR derives from a woman in her thirties or forties with Graves' hyperthyroidism. Sequencing was performed on blood. This rearrangement joins TRBV15 to TRBJ1-6; 7 bases agree with TRBD1. The CDR3 bases are TGTGCCACCAGCAGGGTCGAAGGGGGCAGGTTGGCGTCAAATTCACCCCTCCACTTT. Protein product: CATSRVEGGRLASNSPLHF.